This TCR beta chain was sequenced for a study of sequential checkpoint blockade in melanoma. Whole-study context: Arm A got nivolumab then ipilimumab; arm B the reverse, 1:1.

Looked up from germline, CDR1 is SGDLS and CDR2 is YYNGEE. Trimming left V 0 bases short and J 8 bases short, with 8 bases between. This CDR3 comprises 12 residues. The treatment here: randomized to nivolumab then ipilimumab (arm A) or the reverse (arm B). None of the patients previously received DNA-damaging chemotherapy. Sequencing used immunoSEQ multiplex PCR; TCRdb keeps in-frame clones, though not all of them. The sample has about 200 clones; around a fifth are singletons. J is TRBJ1-2 and V is TRBV9, with D unresolved. This clonotype was obtained from a human donor with melanoma. Material: tumor tissue (inferred from file names), obtained from a patient given nivolumab and ipilimumab in sequence. In DNA, the CDR3 is TGTGCCAGCAGCGTAGAACTGGGAGGCTACACCTTC. Residues: CASSVELGGYTF.